The text below deals with one T cell receptor beta chain. Its antigen remains unidentified. Repertoires were generated with immunoSEQ multiplex PCR, while TCRdb's copy carries only in-frame clones and drops some. This table holds approximately 99,000 clones, about nine tenths found once. These data originate in a study of T cell responses to AZD1222 COVID-19 vaccine. Findings of the study overall: Two AZD1222 administrations were followed by greater Spike-specific TCR breadth and depth.

The starting material was peripheral blood, obtained on day 0 of MenACWY control vaccination. The clonotype comes from an adult in good health.

Here the CDR3 reads CASSRGDYGYTF. For the CDR3, the DNA is TGTGCCAGCAGCCGGGGGGACTATGGCTACACCTTC. The chain has TRBV11-2 and TRBJ1-2; D is perhaps TRBD1 (5 bases). V gave up 5 bases and J gave up 3 bases, with 7 bases separating them. The germline gives CDR1 SGHAT, CDR2 FQNNGV. The CDR3 covers 12 residues.